Described below is a single T cell receptor (beta chain) sequence and its context. The data were obtained in a study of blood T cell repertoires in COVID-19. Study as a whole: Samples representing acute and convalescent COVID-19 were sourced from the United States, Italy and Spain.

Here immunoSEQ multiplex PCR was the method, and the copy in TCRdb shows in-frame clones only, minus some. The sample holds over 85,000 clones, 88% seen once. Per the germline V gene, CDR1 is MGHDK and CDR2 is SYGVNS. V dropped 6 bases and J dropped 3; count of bases not matched to a gene: 4. This CDR3 is 14 amino acids long. The chain links TRBV25-1 to TRBJ1-5; TRBD1 matches 8 bases. The sample taken for sequencing was peripheral blood. The sequence was collected from a woman in her forties or fifties with acute or convalescent COVID-19. CDR3 sequence: CASRRTGINQPQHF. The DNA of the CDR3 is TGTGCCAGCAGAAGGACAGGGATCAATCAGCCCCAGCATTTT.